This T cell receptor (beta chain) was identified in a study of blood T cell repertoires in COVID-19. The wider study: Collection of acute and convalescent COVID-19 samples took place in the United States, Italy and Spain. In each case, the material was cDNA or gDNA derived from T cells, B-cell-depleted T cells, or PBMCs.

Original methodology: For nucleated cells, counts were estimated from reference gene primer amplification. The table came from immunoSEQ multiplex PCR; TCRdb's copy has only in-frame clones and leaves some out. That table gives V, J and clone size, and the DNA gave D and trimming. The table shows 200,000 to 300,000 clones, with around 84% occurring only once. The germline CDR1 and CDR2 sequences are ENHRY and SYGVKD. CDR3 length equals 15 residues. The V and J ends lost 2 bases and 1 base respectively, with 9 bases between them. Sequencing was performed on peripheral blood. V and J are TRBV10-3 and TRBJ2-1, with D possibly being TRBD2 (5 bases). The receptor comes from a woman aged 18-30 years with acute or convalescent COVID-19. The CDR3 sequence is CAISEGRDSYNEQFF. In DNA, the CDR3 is TGTGCCATCAGTGAGGGACGGGATTCCTACAATGAGCAGTTCTTC.